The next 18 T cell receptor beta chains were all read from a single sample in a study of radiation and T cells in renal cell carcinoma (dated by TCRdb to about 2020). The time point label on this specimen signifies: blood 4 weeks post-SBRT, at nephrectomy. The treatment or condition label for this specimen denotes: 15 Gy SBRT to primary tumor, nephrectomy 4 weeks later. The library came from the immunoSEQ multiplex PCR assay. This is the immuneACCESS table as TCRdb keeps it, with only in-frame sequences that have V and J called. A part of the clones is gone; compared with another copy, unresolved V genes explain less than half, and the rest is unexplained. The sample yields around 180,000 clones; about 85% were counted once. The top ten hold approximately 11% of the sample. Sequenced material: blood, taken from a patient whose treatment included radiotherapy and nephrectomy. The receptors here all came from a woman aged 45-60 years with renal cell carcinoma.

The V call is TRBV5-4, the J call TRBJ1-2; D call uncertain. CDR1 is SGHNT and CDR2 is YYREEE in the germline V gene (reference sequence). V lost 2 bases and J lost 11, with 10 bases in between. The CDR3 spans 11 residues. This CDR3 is CASSLGPGYTF. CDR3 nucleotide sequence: TGTGCCAGCAGCTTAGGACCCGGTTACACCTTC.

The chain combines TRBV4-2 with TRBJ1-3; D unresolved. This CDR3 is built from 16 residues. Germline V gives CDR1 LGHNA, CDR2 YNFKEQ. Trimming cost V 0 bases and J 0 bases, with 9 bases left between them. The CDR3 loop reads CASSQDPLASGNTIYF. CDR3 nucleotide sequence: TGTGCCAGCAGCCAAGATCCCCTCGCCTCTGGAAACACCATATATTTT.

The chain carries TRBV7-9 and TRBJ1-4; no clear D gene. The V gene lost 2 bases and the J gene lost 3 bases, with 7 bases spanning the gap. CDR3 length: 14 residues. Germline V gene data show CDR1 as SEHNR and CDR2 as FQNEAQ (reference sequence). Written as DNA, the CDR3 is TGTGCCAGCAGCTTACAGGACCCTAATGAAAAACTGTTTTTT. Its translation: CASSLQDPNEKLFF.

Here the CDR3 reads CASSPTGTGSPLHF. DNA of the CDR3: TGCGCCAGCAGCCCGACAGGGACAGGTTCACCCCTCCACTTT. The chain combines TRBV10-2 with TRBJ1-6; 8 bases agree with TRBD1. Germline CDR1 is WSHSY and CDR2 is SAAADI. Unmatched junction bases numbered 7, after V lost 6 bases and J lost 9 bases. This CDR3 contains 14 residues.

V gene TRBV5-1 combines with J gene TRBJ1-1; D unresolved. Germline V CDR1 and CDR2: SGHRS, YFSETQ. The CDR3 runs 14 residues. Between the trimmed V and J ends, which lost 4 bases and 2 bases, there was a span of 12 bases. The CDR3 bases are TGCGCCAGCAGCCCGCCGGAGGTTAACACTGAAGCTTTCTTT. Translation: CASSPPEVNTEAFF.

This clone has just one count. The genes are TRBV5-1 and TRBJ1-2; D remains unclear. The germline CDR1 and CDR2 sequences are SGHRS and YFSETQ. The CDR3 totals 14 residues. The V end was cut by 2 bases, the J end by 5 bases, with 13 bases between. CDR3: CASSFGRPPYGYTF. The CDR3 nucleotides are TGCGCCAGCAGCTTCGGGCGGCCTCCTTATGGCTACACCTTC.

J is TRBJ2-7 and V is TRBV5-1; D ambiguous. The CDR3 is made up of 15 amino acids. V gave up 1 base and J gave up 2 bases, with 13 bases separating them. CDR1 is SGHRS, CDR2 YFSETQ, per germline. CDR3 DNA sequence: TGCGCCAGCAGCTTGACCGGGTCCCCAACCTACGAGCAGTACTTC. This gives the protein CASSLTGSPTYEQYF.

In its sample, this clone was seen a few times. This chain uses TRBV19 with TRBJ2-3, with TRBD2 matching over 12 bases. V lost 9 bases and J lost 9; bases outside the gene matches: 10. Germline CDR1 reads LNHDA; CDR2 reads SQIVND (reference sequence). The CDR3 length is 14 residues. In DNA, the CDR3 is TGTGCCAGCAGTGCTAGCGGGGGGGCCGGGACGCAGTATTTT. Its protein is CASSASGGAGTQYF.

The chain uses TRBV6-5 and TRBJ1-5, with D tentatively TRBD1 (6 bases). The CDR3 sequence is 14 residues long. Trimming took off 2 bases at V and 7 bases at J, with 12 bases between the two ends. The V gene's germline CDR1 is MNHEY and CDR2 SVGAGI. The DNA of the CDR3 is TGTGCCAGCAGTTACCACTCAGGGGACCAGCCCCAGCATTTT. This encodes CASSYHSGDQPQHF.

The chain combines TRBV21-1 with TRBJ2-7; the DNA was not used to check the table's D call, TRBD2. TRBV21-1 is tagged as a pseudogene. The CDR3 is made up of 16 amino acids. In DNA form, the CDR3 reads TGTGCCAGCAGCAAAGGCGGGACTAGCATAATCTACGAGCAGTACTTC. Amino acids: CASSKGGTSIIYEQYF.

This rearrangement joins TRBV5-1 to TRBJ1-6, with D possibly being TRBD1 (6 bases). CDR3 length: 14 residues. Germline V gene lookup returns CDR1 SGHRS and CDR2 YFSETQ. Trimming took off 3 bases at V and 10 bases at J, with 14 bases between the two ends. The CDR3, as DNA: TGCGCCAGCAGCTCAGGGGCGCCCGGCTCACCCCTCCACTTT. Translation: CASSSGAPGSPLHF.

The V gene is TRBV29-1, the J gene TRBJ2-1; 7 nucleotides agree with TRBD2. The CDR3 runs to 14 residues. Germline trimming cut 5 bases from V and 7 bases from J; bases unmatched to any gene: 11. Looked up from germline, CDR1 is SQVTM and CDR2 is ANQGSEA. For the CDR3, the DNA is TGCAGCGTTATGCGCGGGGGACTTTCTAATGAGCAGTTCTTC. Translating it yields CSVMRGGLSNEQFF.

The CDR3 here is CASSPGPGGPSDTQYF. The DNA of the CDR3 is TGTGCCAGTAGCCCAGGCCCGGGGGGGCCGTCAGATACGCAGTATTTT. This chain joins TRBV19 and TRBJ2-3, with 8 bases identical to TRBD2. CDR3 size: 16 residues. Germline trimming cut 6 bases from V and 4 bases from J; bases unmatched to any gene: 12. CDR1 and CDR2 (germline): LNHDA, SQIVND (reference sequence).

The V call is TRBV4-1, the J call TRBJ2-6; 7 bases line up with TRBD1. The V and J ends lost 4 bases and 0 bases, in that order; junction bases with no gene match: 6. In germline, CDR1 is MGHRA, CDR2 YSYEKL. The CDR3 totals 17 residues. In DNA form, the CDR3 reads TGCGCCAGCAGCCTGGCAGGGGGTTACTCTGGGGCCAACGTCCTGACTTTC. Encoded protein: CASSLAGGYSGANVLTF.

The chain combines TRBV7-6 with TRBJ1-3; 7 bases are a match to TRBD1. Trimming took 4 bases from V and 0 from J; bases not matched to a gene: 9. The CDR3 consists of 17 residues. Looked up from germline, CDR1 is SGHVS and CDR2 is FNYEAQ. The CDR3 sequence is CASSSAGGEISGNTIYF. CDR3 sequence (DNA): TGTGCCAGCAGCTCCGCAGGGGGGGAAATCTCTGGAAACACCATATATTTT.

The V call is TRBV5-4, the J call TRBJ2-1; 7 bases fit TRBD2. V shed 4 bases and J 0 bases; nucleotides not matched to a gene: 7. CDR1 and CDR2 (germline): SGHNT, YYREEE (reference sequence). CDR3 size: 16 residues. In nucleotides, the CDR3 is TGTGCCAGCAGCGAGTTCGGGGGGACCTCCTACAATGAGCAGTTCTTC. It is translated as CASSEFGGTSYNEQFF.

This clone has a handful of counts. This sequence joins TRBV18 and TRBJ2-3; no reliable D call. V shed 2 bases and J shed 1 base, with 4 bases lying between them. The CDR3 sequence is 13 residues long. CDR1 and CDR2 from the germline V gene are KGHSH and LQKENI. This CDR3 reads CASSPFRTDTQYF. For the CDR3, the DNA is TGTGCCAGCTCACCATTTCGCACAGATACGCAGTATTTT.

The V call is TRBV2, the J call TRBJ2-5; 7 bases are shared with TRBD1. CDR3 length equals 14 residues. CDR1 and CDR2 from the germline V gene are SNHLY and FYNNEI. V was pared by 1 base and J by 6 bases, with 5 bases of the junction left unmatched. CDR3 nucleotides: TGTGCCAGCAGTGAAGACCAGGGACAGCAGACCCAGTACTTC. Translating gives CASSEDQGQQTQYF.